The count of the clone carrying this TCR beta chain is one. Germline and junction disagree at one end, which may indicate a read error. The data were obtained in a study of shared clonotypes between healthy human individuals. The assay was immunoSEQ multiplex PCR, and TCRdb's table has in-frame clones only and misses some. The data hold some 87,000 clones, with approximately 63% observed a single time. The CDR3 loop spans 15 amino acids. Germline lookup yields CDR1 SEHNR and CDR2 FQNEAQ (reference sequence). The sequence derives from a man aged 25-45 years in good health. The chain links TRBV7-9 to TRBJ1-4; D possibly corresponds to TRBD1 (6 bases). Sequencing input: memory CD8+ T cells sorted from blood. The subset is: CD45RO+ cells pooled with CCR7-negative TemRA cells. The CDR3 nucleotides are TGTGCCAGCAGATTAGGGGGAGGGAAGAATGAAAAACTGTTTTTT. Protein product: CASRLGGGKNEKLFF.